Each of the 14 T cell receptor beta chains below was sequenced from the same sample in a study of STAT5B mutations in CD4+ large granular lymphocyte leukemia. TCRdb's table, derived via immunoSEQ multiplex PCR, lists solely in-frame clones and lacks some. The repertoire holds about 31,000 clones, with approximately 82% as singletons. Sequencing was performed on CD4+ T cells from blood buffy coats. These receptors all stem from a human donor in good health.

This chain connects TRBV9 to TRBJ2-1; maybe TRBD2 (7 bases). The germline gives CDR1 SGDLS, CDR2 YYNGEE. The CDR3 extends over 18 amino acids. V lost 0 bases to trimming and J lost 4 bases, with 20 bases between them. CDR3 sequence reads: CASSVGIRGAQLYNEQFF. In nucleotides, the CDR3 is TGTGCCAGCAGCGTAGGAATCCGGGGGGCCCAACTATACAATGAGCAGTTCTTC.

The V call is TRBV7-9, the J call TRBJ2-1; D perhaps matches TRBD1 (6 bases). Trimming removed 5 bases from V and 0 bases from J, with 11 bases in between. Germline V gene lookup returns CDR1 SEHNR and CDR2 FQNEAQ (reference sequence). CDR3 length: 15 amino acids. CDR3 protein: CASSRTGSSYNEQFF. The DNA of the CDR3 is TGTGCCAGCAGCCGTACAGGGAGCTCCTACAATGAGCAGTTCTTC. Based on the CDR3 plus reference TRBV7-9 and TRBJ2-1, the full variable domain is DTGVSQNPRHKITKRGQNVTFRCDPISEHNRLYWYRQTLGQGPEFLTYFQNEAQLEKSRLLSDRFSAERPKGSFSTLEIQRTEQGDSAMYLCASSRTGSSYNEQFFGPGTRLTVL.

This clone has just one count. The chain employs TRBV7-3 and TRBJ2-3; 9 bases are a match to TRBD2. Trimming removed 4 bases from V and 6 bases from J; junction bases left unmatched: 11. CDR3 length: 16 amino acids. The germline V gene has CDR1 SGHTA and CDR2 FQGTGA. This CDR3 is CASSSGTSPVSDTQYF. The CDR3 DNA sequence: TGTGCCAGCAGCTCGGGGACTAGCCCTGTATCTGATACGCAGTATTTT. Based on the CDR3 plus reference TRBV7-3 and TRBJ2-3, the full variable domain is GAGVSQTPSNKVTEKGKYVELRCDPISGHTALYWYRQSLGQGPEFLIYFQGTGAADDSGLPNDRFFAVRPEGSVSTLKIQRTERGDSAVYLCASSSGTSPVSDTQYFGPGTRLTVL.

The V and J genes are TRBV6-6 and TRBJ2-1; TRBD2 matches at 10 bases. The CDR3 has 15 amino acids. V dropped 5 bases and J dropped 6; count of bases not matched to a gene: 7. From germline, CDR1 is MNHNY and CDR2 SVGAGI (reference sequence). The CDR3 spells CASSNLAGEFNEQFF. CDR3 DNA sequence: TGTGCCAGCAGTAATCTAGCGGGGGAGTTCAATGAGCAGTTCTTC.

The chain couples TRBV27 to TRBJ2-1; 7 bases align to TRBD1. Losses at the gene ends were 5 bases for V and 11 bases for J; bases not matched to a gene: 6. The CDR3 is made up of 12 amino acids. Germline V CDR1 and CDR2: MNHEY, SMNVEV (reference sequence). In nucleotides, the CDR3 is TGTGCCAGCAGTGCCCAACAGGGGAAGCAGTTCTTC. This codes for CASSAQQGKQFF.

The chain is built from TRBV18 and TRBJ1-1; 8 bases align to TRBD1. This CDR3 contains 15 residues. Trimming removed 4 bases from V and 7 bases from J; junction bases left unmatched: 11. In germline, CDR1 is KGHSH, CDR2 LQKENI. Here the CDR3 DNA reads TGTGCCAGCTCACAGACCTCGACAGGGGTCCTTGAAGCTTTCTTT. This codes for CASSQTSTGVLEAFF. Variable domain in full (rest from reference TRBV18 and TRBJ1-1): NAGVMQNPRHLVRRRGQEARLRCSPMKGHSHVYWYRQLPEEGLKFMVYLQKENIIDESGMPKERFSAEFPKEGPSILRIQQVVRGDSAAYFCASSQTSTGVLEAFFGQGTRLTVV.

The chain joins TRBV11-2 to TRBJ2-1; 8 bases agree with TRBD2. V shed 3 bases, J shed 12 bases, and the junction held 4 bases outside the gene matches. The CDR3 runs 12 residues. CDR1 is SGHAT, CDR2 FQNNGV, per germline. In nucleotides, the CDR3 is TGTGCCAGCAGCTTGCTCGCGGGGGGGCAGTTCTTC. Protein sequence: CASSLLAGGQFF.

This clone appeared a single time. The chain is built from TRBV7-8 and TRBJ2-2; 12 nucleotides match TRBD2. The V segment lost 6 bases and the J segment 1 base; nucleotides outside the gene matches: 9. Germline CDR1 is SGHVS and CDR2 is FQNEAQ. The CDR3 runs 18 residues. CDR3 nucleotide sequence: TGTGCCAGCAGTAGACTAGCGGGAGTCTCAGGGAACACCGGGGAGCTGTTTTTT. Residues: CASSRLAGVSGNTGELFF. The complete variable domain, with remaining parts taken from reference TRBV7-8 and TRBJ2-2, reads GAGVSQSPRYKVAKRGQDVALRCDPISGHVSLFWYQQALGQGPEFLTYFQNEAQLDKSGLPSDRFFAERPEGSVSTLKIQRTQQEDSAVYLCASSRLAGVSGNTGELFFGEGSRLTVL.

The chain carries TRBV7-9 and TRBJ2-1; TRBD1 agrees at 10 bases. Germline lookup yields CDR1 SEHNR and CDR2 FQNEAQ (reference sequence). J lost 4 bases, V lost 5 bases, and 5 bases had no gene match. This CDR3 comprises 15 residues. Here the CDR3 reads CASSSGTGVYNEQFF. DNA for the CDR3: TGTGCCAGCAGCAGCGGGACAGGGGTATACAATGAGCAGTTCTTC.

A few counts support this clone. V is TRBV7-2 and J is TRBJ2-4; D gene ambiguous. The V end was cut by 3 bases, the J end by 0 bases, with 9 bases between. This CDR3 contains 15 residues. CDR1 is SGHTA and CDR2 is FQGNSA in the germline V gene. CDR3 region: CASSLDHGAKNIQYF. For the CDR3, the DNA is TGTGCCAGCAGCTTGGACCATGGAGCCAAAAACATTCAGTACTTC.

The chain carries TRBV5-1 and TRBJ1-1, with D tentatively TRBD1 (6 bases). The germline gives CDR1 SGHRS, CDR2 YFSETQ. This CDR3 has 14 amino acids. Trimming cost V 1 base and J 1 base, with 8 bases left between them. CDR3 loop: CASSLQGGNTEAFF. The DNA of the CDR3 is TGCGCCAGCAGCTTGCAAGGGGGGAACACTGAAGCTTTCTTT.

This clone was detected a few times. This chain links TRBV7-8 with TRBJ1-6; D uncertain. The CDR3 sequence is 14 residues long. In germline, CDR1 is SGHVS, CDR2 FQNEAQ. Trimming left V 5 bases short and J 6 bases short, with 11 bases between. DNA of the CDR3: TGTGCCAGCAGCCAACAGATGTTTAATTCACCCCTCCACTTT. The encoded protein is CASSQQMFNSPLHF.

This clone was seen once. The V and J genes are TRBV19 and TRBJ1-5; D is possibly TRBD1 (5 bases). Germline V gene lookup returns CDR1 LNHDA and CDR2 SQIVND (reference sequence). The V end lost 5 bases, the J end lost 2 bases, and 16 bases lay between the germline ends. The CDR3 runs to 16 residues. Written as DNA, the CDR3 is TGTGCCAGTAGTCCCCGGCTATGGGGCGGCAATCAGCCCCAGCATTTT. This sequence encodes CASSPRLWGGNQPQHF.

V is TRBV5-1 and J is TRBJ2-2; D unresolved. The CDR3 covers 15 residues. Trimming shortened V by 0 bases and J by 3 bases, and 9 bases separated the two germline ends. Per germline, CDR1 SGHRS and CDR2 YFSETQ. The CDR3 nucleotides read TGCGCCAGCAGCTTGGAAGGCTTCTACACCGGGGAGCTGTTTTTT. Amino acid sequence: CASSLEGFYTGELFF.